This entry lists 8 T cell receptor beta chains sequenced from one sample in a study of graft-versus-host responses after intestinal transplantation. These TCRs are of unknown antigen specificity. TCRdb's copy holds only in-frame clones and misses some; the assay was immunoSEQ multiplex PCR. This table has tens of thousands of clones, approximately 88% appearing once. The sequenced sample was unstimulated CD4+ T cells sorted from spleen or lymph node cells, obtained before intestinal transplant. These TCRs come from a human donor who received an intestinal transplant.

CDR3 sequence reads: CAISTGGLDYGYTF. CDR3 nucleotide sequence: TGTGCCATCAGCACAGGGGGCTTAGACTATGGCTACACCTTC. This rearrangement joins TRBV10-3 to TRBJ1-2; 9 nucleotides align to TRBD1. Per the germline V gene, CDR1 is ENHRY and CDR2 is SYGVKD. There are 14 residues in the CDR3. The ends lost 6 bases at V and 3 bases at J; junction bases unmatched: 5.

This chain joins TRBV5-6 and TRBJ2-7, with D unclear. The CDR3 is 12 amino acids. Germline values: CDR1 SGHDT, CDR2 YYEEEE. With 1 base removed from V and 4 bases from J, the gap between germline ends came to 6 bases. The CDR3 protein is CASSLRQYEQYF. The CDR3 coding sequence is TGTGCCAGCAGCTTGCGCCAGTACGAGCAGTACTTC.

The chain links TRBV27 to TRBJ2-3; 10 bases fit TRBD2. The CDR3 is 15 amino acids. The germline CDR1 and CDR2 sequences are MNHEY and SMNVEV (reference sequence). With V trimmed by 4 bases and J by 7 bases, 8 bases remained unmatched. The chain's CDR3 is CASSSKSSGSYTQYF. The CDR3 nucleotides are TGTGCCAGCAGTTCGAAGTCTAGCGGGAGTTATACGCAGTATTTT.

This chain links TRBV19 with TRBJ1-2; D is possibly TRBD1 (6 bases). The length of the CDR3 is 15 residues. Germline V CDR1 and CDR2: LNHDA, SQIVND (reference sequence). V dropped 7 bases and J dropped 4 bases, with 19 bases sitting between them. The CDR3, as DNA: TGTGCCAGTAAACGGGCAGGGGAAGACTTCTATGGCTACACCTTC. Its translation: CASKRAGEDFYGYTF.

The J gene is TRBJ1-1, the V gene TRBV11-2; a weak D match, TRBD1 (6 bases). Looked up from germline, CDR1 is SGHAT and CDR2 is FQNNGV. V lost 5 bases, J lost 8 bases, and 18 bases lay in between. The CDR3 totals 14 residues. The CDR3 loop is CASSAYWGQLEAFF. CDR3 nucleotides: TGTGCCAGCAGCGCCTATTGGGGGCAGTTGGAAGCTTTCTTT.

The V gene is TRBV5-6, the J gene TRBJ1-6; no clear D. The CDR3 loop spans 15 amino acids. V lost 6 bases and J 5 bases, leaving 15 bases between the germline ends. Germline CDR1 and CDR2: SGHDT and YYEEEE. CDR3 DNA sequence: TGTGCCAGCACGAACGAACCCCTAAATAATTCACCCCTCCACTTT. This sequence encodes CASTNEPLNNSPLHF. Complete variable domain (other parts from reference TRBV5-6 and TRBJ1-6): DAGVTQSPTHLIKTRGQQVTLRCSPKSGHDTVSWYQQALGQGPQFIFQYYEEEERQRGNFPDRFSGHQFPNYSSELNVNALLLGDSALYLCASTNEPLNNSPLHFGNGTRLTVT.

The CDR3 region is CASSSDGIQPQHF. As DNA, the CDR3 is TGTGCCAGCAGCAGCGACGGGATACAGCCCCAGCATTTT. The V and J genes are TRBV5-4 and TRBJ1-5; no firm D call. V dropped 4 bases and J dropped 7 bases, with 12 bases sitting between them. The CDR3 extends over 13 amino acids. The V gene's germline CDR1 is SGHNT and CDR2 YYREEE (reference sequence).

V and J are TRBV4-2 and TRBJ1-2; 8 bases map to TRBD1. After removal of 0 bases from V and 2 bases from J, the junction contained 8 bases not matched to a gene. From germline, CDR1 is LGHNA and CDR2 YNFKEQ. This CDR3 contains 17 residues. The CDR3 is CASSQDMGTGPNYGYTF. The DNA for the CDR3 is TGTGCCAGCAGCCAAGATATGGGGACAGGTCCCAACTATGGCTACACCTTC.